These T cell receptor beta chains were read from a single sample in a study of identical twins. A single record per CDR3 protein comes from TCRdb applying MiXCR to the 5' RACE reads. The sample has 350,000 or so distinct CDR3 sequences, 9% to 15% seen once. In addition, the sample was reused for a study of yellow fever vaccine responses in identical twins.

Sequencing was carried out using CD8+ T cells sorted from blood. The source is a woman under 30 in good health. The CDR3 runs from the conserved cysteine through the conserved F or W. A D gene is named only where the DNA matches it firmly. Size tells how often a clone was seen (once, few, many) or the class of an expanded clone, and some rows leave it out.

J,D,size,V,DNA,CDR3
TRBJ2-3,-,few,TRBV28,TGTGCCACCCACCAGGGCCGCACAGATACGCAGTATTTT,CATHQGRTDTQYF
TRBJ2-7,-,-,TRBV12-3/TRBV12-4,TGTGCCAGCAGTTTTGAGGATCCGAGGAAGCAGTACTTC,CASSFEDPRKQYF
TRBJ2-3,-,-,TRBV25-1,TGTGCCAGCAGTGGCGACCTAGTGGCAGATACGCAGTATTTT,CASSGDLVADTQYF
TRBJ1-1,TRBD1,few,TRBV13,TGTGCCAGCAGCCCCCCGGGACAGGGAGTCACTGAAGCTTTCTTT,CASSPPGQGVTEAFF
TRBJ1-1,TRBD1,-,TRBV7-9,TGTGCCAGCAGCTCAACAGGGGTTCACACTGAAGCTTTCTTT,CASSSTGVHTEAFF
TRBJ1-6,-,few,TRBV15,TGTGCCACCAGCAGGGACGGACTTTCACCCCTCCACTTT,CATSRDGLSPLHF
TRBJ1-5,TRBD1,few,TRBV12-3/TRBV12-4,TGTGCCAGCAGTCTGGACAGGGGTCAGCCCCAGCATTTT,CASSLDRGQPQHF
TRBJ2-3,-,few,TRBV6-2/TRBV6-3,TGTGCCAGCAGTTACTCGCGGTGGGCTAGCACAGATACGCAGTATTTT,CASSYSRWASTDTQYF
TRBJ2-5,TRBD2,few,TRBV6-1,TGTGCCAGCACCCTTAGACTAGCGGGAGCTAGTCAAGAGACCCAGTACTTC,CASTLRLAGASQETQYF
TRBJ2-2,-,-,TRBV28,TGTGCCAGCAGTTTACTTGCAGGGTTCACCGGGGAGCTGTTTTTT,CASSLLAGFTGELFF
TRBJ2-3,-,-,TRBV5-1,TGCGCCAGCAGCTCGACTAGTTTTACAGATACGCAGTATTTT,CASSSTSFTDTQYF
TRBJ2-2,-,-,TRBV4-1,TGCGCCAGCAGGGAAAACACCGGGGAGCTGTTTTTT,CASRENTGELFF
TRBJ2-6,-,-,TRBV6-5,TGTGCCAGCAGTTACGTATCTGGGGCCAACGTCCTGACTTTC,CASSYVSGANVLTF
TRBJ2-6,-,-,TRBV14,TGTGCCAGCAGCCAAGGTCCGGCTAACGGGGCCAACGTCCTGACTTTC,CASSQGPANGANVLTF
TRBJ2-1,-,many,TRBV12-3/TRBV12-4,TGTGCCAGCAGTTTTTCGCCTCCCCCAAATGAGCAGTTCTTC,CASSFSPPPNEQFF
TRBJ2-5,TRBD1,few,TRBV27,TGTGCCAGCAGTTCCCGGGACAGGGTTGAGACCCAGTACTTC,CASSSRDRVETQYF
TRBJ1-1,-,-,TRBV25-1,TGTGCCAGCGCATGGGGGGAGGGACGGACTGAAGCTTTCTTT,CASAWGEGRTEAFF
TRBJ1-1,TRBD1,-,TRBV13,TGTGCCAGCAGCTTAGCAACAACAGGGGGGGCCGAAGCTTTCTTT,CASSLATTGGAEAFF
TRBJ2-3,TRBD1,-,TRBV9,TGTGCCAGCAGCGCCGCGACAGGGACCACAGATACGCAGTATTTT,CASSAATGTTDTQYF
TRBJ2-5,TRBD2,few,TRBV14,TGTGCCAGCAGCCAAGGACTAGCGGGAAGCCAAGAGACCCAGTACTTC,CASSQGLAGSQETQYF
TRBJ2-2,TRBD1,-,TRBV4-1,TGCGCCAGCAGCCAGAGGATGGGACAGGGAAAAACCGGGGAGCTGTTTTTT,CASSQRMGQGKTGELFF
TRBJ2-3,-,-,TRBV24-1,TGTGCCACCAGGGGGGGACAGCTCACAGATACGCAGTATTTT,CATRGGQLTDTQYF
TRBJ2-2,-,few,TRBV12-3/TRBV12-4,TGTGCCATAGAAAATATCGACACCGGGGAGCTGTTTTTT,CAIENIDTGELFF
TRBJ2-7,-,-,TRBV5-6,TGTGCCAGCAGCTTGGACTTAGACGCCTACGAGCAGTACTTC,CASSLDLDAYEQYF
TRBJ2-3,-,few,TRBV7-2,TGTGCCAGCAGCTTAAATGGGGGGCTAGCCACAGATACGCAGTATTTT,CASSLNGGLATDTQYF
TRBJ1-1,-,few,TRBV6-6,TGTGCCAGCGCTCTAGGGGTGAACACTGAAGCTTTCTTT,CASALGVNTEAFF
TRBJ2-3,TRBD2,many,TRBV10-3,TGTGCCATCAGTGAGTCGCGGGAGGCAGATACGCAGTATTTT,CAISESREADTQYF
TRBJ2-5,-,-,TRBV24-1,TGTGCCACCGAGGGGGGCTGGCGGGAGACCCAGTACTTC,CATEGGWRETQYF
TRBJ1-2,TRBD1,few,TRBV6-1,TGTGCCAGCAGTCAACAGGGGATTTACTATGGCTACACCTTC,CASSQQGIYYGYTF
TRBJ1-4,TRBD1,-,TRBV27,TGTGCCAGCAGTTCCACACAGGGGTCTAATGAAAAACTGTTTTTT,CASSSTQGSNEKLFF
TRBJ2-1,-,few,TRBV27,TGTGCCAGCAGTTTATCGATTGTATTGTTGAGTGAGCAGTTCTTC,CASSLSIVLLSEQFF
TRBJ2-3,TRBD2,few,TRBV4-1,TGCGCCAGCAGAACAAGGCTAGCGGACACAGATACGCAGTATTTT,CASRTRLADTDTQYF
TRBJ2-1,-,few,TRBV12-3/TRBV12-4,TGTGCCAGCAGCCCCCGGGGGCAGGGCGATGAGCAGTTCTTC,CASSPRGQGDEQFF
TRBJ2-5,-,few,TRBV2,TGTGCCAGCATGGAATTGATCGGCGAGACCCAGTACTTC,CASMELIGETQYF
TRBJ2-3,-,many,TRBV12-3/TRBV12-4,TGTGCCAGCAACCTACAGGGCACAGATACGCAGTATTTT,CASNLQGTDTQYF
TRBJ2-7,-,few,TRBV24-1,TGTGCCACCAGTGACCCCGACAGAGACGAGCAGTACTTC,CATSDPDRDEQYF
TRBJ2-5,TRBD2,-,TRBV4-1,TGCGCCACTTCCCCGGGGGGGCCGGAGACCCAGTACTTC,CATSPGGPETQYF
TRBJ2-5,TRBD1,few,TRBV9,TGTGCCAGCAGCGATAACCTAGGGACAGGGAACCCACAAGAGACCCAGTACTTC,CASSDNLGTGNPQETQYF
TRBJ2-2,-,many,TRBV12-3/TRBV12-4,TGTGCCAGCAGTTCACCAAACCCGGGCGACACCGGGGAGCTGTTTTTT,CASSSPNPGDTGELFF
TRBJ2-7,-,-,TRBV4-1,TGCGCCAGCAGCCAAGAAAGCGTTACGGCCTCCTACGAGCAGTACTTC,CASSQESVTASYEQYF
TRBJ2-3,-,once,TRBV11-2,TGTGCCAGCAGCTTAGTCCGGGACCTAAACACAGATACGCAGTATTTT,CASSLVRDLNTDTQYF
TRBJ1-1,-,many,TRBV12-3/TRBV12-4,TGTGCCAGCAGTCCAGGTGGAGAAGCTTTCTTT,CASSPGGEAFF
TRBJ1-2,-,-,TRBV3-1,TGTGCCAGCAGCCAAGATGAGGGCTCCTACTATGGCTACACCTTC,CASSQDEGSYYGYTF